The 21 T cell receptor beta chains reported below all come from one sample, sequenced in a study of shared clonotypes between healthy human individuals. Sequenced by immunoSEQ multiplex PCR; TCRdb stores in-frame clones only, minus some. The table has approximately 1.5 million clones, roughly 98% seen once. The sequencing input was naive CD4+ T cells sorted from blood. Subset: CD45RA+ positively selected. The receptors were gathered from a young man in good health.

V usage is TRBV5-6 and J usage is TRBJ1-1; D gene ambiguous. The ends were cut back, 4 bases at V and 3 bases at J, with 16 bases in the middle. Germline-derived CDR1 and CDR2 are SGHDT and YYEEEE. The CDR3 has 15 residues. The CDR3 sequence: CASSPVGPAYTEAFF. The CDR3 DNA reads TGTGCCAGCAGCCCTGTAGGTCCAGCGTACACTGAAGCTTTCTTT.

This chain's CDR3 is CASSETSARAGTDTQYF. The CDR3 DNA reads TGTGCCAGCAGTGAGACTAGCGCCAGAGCGGGTACAGATACGCAGTATTTT. V usage is TRBV6-1 and J usage is TRBJ2-3; TRBD2 agrees at 8 bases. Germline values: CDR1 MNHNS, CDR2 SASEGT. CDR3 length: 17 amino acids. V was pared by 3 bases and J by 3 bases, with 11 bases of the junction left unmatched.

J is TRBJ2-7 and V is TRBV25-1; D assignment may be TRBD1 or TRBD2 (6 bases each). Trimming stripped 3 bases from V and 1 base from J, with 10 bases between. CDR1 is MGHDK, CDR2 SYGVNS, per germline. The CDR3 is 14 amino acids. This CDR3 is CASSDGGGSYEQYF. The CDR3 DNA is TGTGCCAGCAGTGATGGAGGGGGATCCTACGAGCAGTACTTC.

Remarks on this clone: Other nucleotide sequences in the sample specify the same CDR3. The V and J genes are TRBV5-1 and TRBJ2-3, with 11 bases that match TRBD2. Per germline, CDR1 SGHRS and CDR2 YFSETQ. The CDR3 has 15 residues. The V gene end was trimmed by 2 bases and the J gene end by 2 bases; junction bases not matched to a gene: 1. CDR3 amino acids: CASSLLAGATDTQYF. CDR3 nucleotide sequence: TGCGCCAGCAGCTTACTAGCGGGAGCCACAGATACGCAGTATTTT.

The rearrangement joins TRBV7-6 to TRBJ2-7, with no clear D. Germline V gene sequence: CDR1 SGHVS, CDR2 FNYEAQ. CDR3 length: 13 amino acids. V lost 4 bases, J lost 3 bases, and 10 bases lay in between. The CDR3 coding sequence is TGTGCCAGCAGCTCCGGACGTTACTACGAGCAGTACTTC. It yields the protein CASSSGRYYEQYF.

The CDR3 reads CASSFSGPMGDTQYF. As DNA, the CDR3 is TGTGCCAGCAGTTTTTCGGGGCCTATGGGGGATACGCAGTATTTT. V and J are TRBV27 and TRBJ2-3; D tentatively fits TRBD1 or TRBD2 (5 bases each). The CDR3 has 15 amino acids. Germline CDR1 and CDR2: MNHEY and SMNVEV (reference sequence). Trimming left V 3 bases short and J 6 bases short, with 16 bases between.

V and J are TRBV5-1 and TRBJ2-6; weak D call: TRBD2 (6 bases). Germline CDR1 SGHRS, CDR2 YFSETQ. Trimming removed 0 bases at V and 0 bases at J, with 7 bases between. The length of the CDR3 is 16 residues. For the CDR3, the DNA is TGCGCCAGCAGCTTGGTTAGCGGCTCTGGGGCCAACGTCCTGACTTTC. Translation gives CASSLVSGSGANVLTF.

The V gene is TRBV11-2, the J gene TRBJ2-7; D gene uncertain. Germline assignment: CDR1 SGHAT and CDR2 FQNNGV. Trimming took off 5 bases at V and 7 bases at J, with 15 bases between the two ends. This CDR3 comprises 13 residues. The CDR3 loop is CASSPRTGREQYF. As DNA, the CDR3 is TGTGCCAGCAGCCCCCGTACTGGTAGAGAGCAGTACTTC.

This clone was detected only once. The chain has TRBV10-2 and TRBJ1-5; maybe TRBD1 (6 bases). The V end was cut by 6 bases, the J end by 9 bases, with 12 bases between. This CDR3 is built from 12 residues. CDR1 is WSHSY, CDR2 SAAADI, per germline. CDR3 DNA sequence: TGCGCCAGCAGCCCAGGGGTTTCGCCCCAGCATTTT. Its translation: CASSPGVSPQHF.

The V gene is TRBV15, the J gene TRBJ1-5; D is unclear. The CDR3 covers 13 residues. CDR1 and CDR2 from the germline V gene are LNHNV and YYDKDF (reference sequence). V shed 0 bases and J shed 5 bases, with 5 bases lying between them. CDR3 protein: CATSREMDQPQHF. For the CDR3, the DNA is TGTGCCACCAGCAGAGAGATGGATCAGCCCCAGCATTTT.

CDR3 DNA: TGTGCCAGCAGCCGTGACTTTGGCAATCAGCCCCAGCATTTT. Its protein is CASSRDFGNQPQHF. The rearrangement uses TRBV28 and TRBJ1-5; D gene ambiguous. The CDR3 totals 14 residues. CDR1 is MDHEN, CDR2 SYDVKM, per germline. V shed 6 bases and J shed 2 bases, with 11 bases lying between them.

The CDR3 spells CASSSSSYEQYF. The DNA for the CDR3 is TGTGCCAGCAGCTCATCTAGCTACGAGCAGTACTTC. The chain uses TRBV5-8 and TRBJ2-7; D is ambiguous. The CDR3 totals 12 residues. V lost 3 bases and J 3 bases, leaving 7 bases between the germline ends. Germline CDR1 is SGHTS and CDR2 is YDEGEE.

This chain joins TRBV10-1 and TRBJ1-4, with D uncertain. CDR3 length equals 15 residues. Germline V gene sequence: CDR1 WNHNN, CDR2 SYGVQD (reference sequence). Deletions cut 3 bases from V and 10 bases from J, with 18 bases between. CDR3 coding DNA: TGCGCCAGCAGTGAATTCCCGAGCACGAAGGGAAAACTGTTTTTT. Its translation: CASSEFPSTKGKLFF.

This clone was counted once. V is TRBV14 and J is TRBJ1-5; D remains unclear. V was clipped by 8 bases and J by 4 bases, with 9 bases between them. In germline, CDR1 is SGHDN, CDR2 FVKESK. The CDR3 has 12 amino acids. CDR3 coding DNA: TGTGCCAGCTCCTTCGGGAATCAGCCCCAGCATTTT. Protein: CASSFGNQPQHF.

The rearrangement links TRBV4-2 to TRBJ2-3; the D is unclear. CDR1 and CDR2 (germline): LGHNA, YNFKEQ. The CDR3 covers 13 residues. Between the trimmed V and J ends, which lost 0 bases and 6 bases, there was a span of 7 bases. CDR3: CASSQDTADTQYF. The CDR3 DNA is TGTGCCAGCAGCCAAGATACAGCTGATACGCAGTATTTT.

The J gene is TRBJ1-5, the V gene TRBV5-6, with no clear D. Trimming took 4 bases from V and 0 from J, leaving 8 bases between them. Germline V gene sequence: CDR1 SGHDT, CDR2 YYEEEE. CDR3 length: 14 amino acids. The CDR3 nucleotides are TGTGCCAGCAGCCAACACTATAGCAATCAGCCCCAGCATTTT. Its translation: CASSQHYSNQPQHF.

V usage is TRBV7-9 and J usage is TRBJ2-3; D is ambiguous. There are 16 residues in the CDR3. Trimming took 1 base from V and 2 from J, leaving 13 bases between them. From germline, CDR1 is SEHNR and CDR2 FQNEAQ (reference sequence). The CDR3 loop is CASSLGLRIVTDTQYF. The CDR3, as DNA: TGTGCCAGCAGCTTAGGTTTGAGGATAGTCACAGATACGCAGTATTTT.

The chain combines TRBV30 with TRBJ1-3; D remains ambiguous. Trimming cost V 3 bases and J 0 bases, with 12 bases left between them. Germline CDR1 GTSNPN, CDR2 SVGIG (reference sequence). The CDR3 is made up of 15 amino acids. The chain's CDR3 is CAWRGGYNSGNTIYF. Written as DNA, the CDR3 is TGTGCCTGGAGAGGCGGATACAACTCTGGAAACACCATATATTTT.

The V call is TRBV6-6, the J call TRBJ2-7; D is possibly TRBD1 (6 bases). There are 15 residues in the CDR3. Trimming pared 6 bases from V and 3 bases from J, leaving 18 bases between. Germline CDR1 is MNHNY and CDR2 is SVGAGI (reference sequence). CDR3 in amino acids: CASSPADSSRYEQYF. The CDR3 DNA is TGTGCCAGCAGCCCCGCGGACAGCTCCCGCTACGAGCAGTACTTC.

This chain joins TRBV5-4 and TRBJ2-2; 7 nucleotides align to TRBD1. With 4 bases clipped from V and 4 bases from J, the junction kept 4 bases outside the gene matches. Per germline, CDR1 SGHNT and CDR2 YYREEE (reference sequence). The CDR3 is 14 residues long. The CDR3 loop is CASSPRDSTGELFF. The CDR3 DNA follows: TGTGCCAGCAGCCCCCGGGACAGCACCGGGGAGCTGTTTTTT.

This clone was observed once. The chain is built from TRBV9 and TRBJ2-2; TRBD2 might be the D (5 bases). The CDR3 is 17 amino acids. V was shortened by 3 bases and J by 5 bases, with 20 bases between the two germline ends. Germline-derived CDR1 and CDR2 are SGDLS and YYNGEE. CDR3 amino acids: CASSAHLVGVGTGELFF. CDR3 sequence (DNA): TGTGCCAGCAGCGCACACTTAGTGGGAGTAGGGACCGGGGAGCTGTTTTTT.